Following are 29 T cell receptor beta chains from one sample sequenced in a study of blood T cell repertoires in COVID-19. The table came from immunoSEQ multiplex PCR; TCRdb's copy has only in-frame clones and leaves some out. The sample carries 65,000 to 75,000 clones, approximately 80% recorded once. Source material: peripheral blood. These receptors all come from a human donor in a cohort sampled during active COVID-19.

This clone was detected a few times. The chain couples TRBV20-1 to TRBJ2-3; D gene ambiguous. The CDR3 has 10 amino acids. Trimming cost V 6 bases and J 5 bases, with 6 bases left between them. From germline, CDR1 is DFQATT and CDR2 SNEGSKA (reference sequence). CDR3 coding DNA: TGCAGTGCCAGGCAAGATACGCAGTATTTT. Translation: CSARQDTQYF.

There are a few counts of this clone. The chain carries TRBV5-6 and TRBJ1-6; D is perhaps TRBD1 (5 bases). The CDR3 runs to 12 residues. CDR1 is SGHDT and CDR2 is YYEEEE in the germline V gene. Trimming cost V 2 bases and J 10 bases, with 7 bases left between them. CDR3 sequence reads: CASSFDSSPLHF. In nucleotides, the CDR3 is TGTGCCAGCAGCTTCGACAGCTCACCCCTCCACTTT.

The CDR3 reads CASSQLENTGNTIYF. CDR3 sequence (DNA): TGCGCCAGCAGCCAACTTGAGAATACTGGAAACACCATATATTTT. The chain couples TRBV4-3 to TRBJ1-3; unclear D gene. Germline V gene data show CDR1 as LGHNA and CDR2 as YSLEER. The CDR3 runs to 15 residues. Trimming cost V 2 bases and J 2 bases, with 10 bases left between them.

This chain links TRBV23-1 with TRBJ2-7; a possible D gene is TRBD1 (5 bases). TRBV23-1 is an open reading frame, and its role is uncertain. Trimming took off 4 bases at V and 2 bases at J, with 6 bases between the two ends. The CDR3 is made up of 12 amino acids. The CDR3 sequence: CASSPGPYEQYF. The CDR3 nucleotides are TGCGCCAGCAGTCCAGGGCCCTACGAGCAGTACTTC.

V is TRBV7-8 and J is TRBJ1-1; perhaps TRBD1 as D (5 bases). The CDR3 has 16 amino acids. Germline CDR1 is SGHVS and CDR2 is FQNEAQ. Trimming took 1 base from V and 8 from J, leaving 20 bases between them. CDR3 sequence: CASSLVTASSHKEAFF. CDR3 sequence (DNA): TGTGCCAGCAGCTTAGTGACAGCCTCAAGCCATAAGGAAGCTTTCTTT.

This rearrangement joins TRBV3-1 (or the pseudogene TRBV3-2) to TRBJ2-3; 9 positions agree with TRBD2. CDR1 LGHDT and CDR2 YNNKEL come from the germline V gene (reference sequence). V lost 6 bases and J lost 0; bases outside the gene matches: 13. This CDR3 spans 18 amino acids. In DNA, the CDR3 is TGTGCCAGCAGTCGCCTTCGGCCTAGCGGGGTTAGCACAGATACGCAGTATTTT. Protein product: CASSRLRPSGVSTDTQYF.

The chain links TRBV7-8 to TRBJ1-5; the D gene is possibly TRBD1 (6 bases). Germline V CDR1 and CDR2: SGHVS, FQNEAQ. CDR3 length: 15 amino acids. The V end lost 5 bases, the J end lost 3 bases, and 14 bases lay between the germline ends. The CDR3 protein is CASSQREGDNQPQHF. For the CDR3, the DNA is TGTGCCAGCAGCCAGCGCGAGGGGGACAATCAGCCCCAGCATTTT.

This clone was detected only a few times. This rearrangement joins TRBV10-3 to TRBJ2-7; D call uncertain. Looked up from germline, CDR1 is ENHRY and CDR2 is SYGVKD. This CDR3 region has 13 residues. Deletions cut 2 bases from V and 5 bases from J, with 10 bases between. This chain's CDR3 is CAISEPPRDEQYF. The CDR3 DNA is TGTGCCATCAGTGAGCCCCCCCGGGACGAGCAGTACTTC.

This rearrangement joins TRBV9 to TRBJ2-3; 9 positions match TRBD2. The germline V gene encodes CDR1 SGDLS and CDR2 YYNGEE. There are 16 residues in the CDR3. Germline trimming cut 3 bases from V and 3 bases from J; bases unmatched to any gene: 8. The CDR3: CASSGASGKVTDTQYF. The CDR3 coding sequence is TGTGCCAGCAGCGGGGCTAGCGGGAAAGTGACAGATACGCAGTATTTT.

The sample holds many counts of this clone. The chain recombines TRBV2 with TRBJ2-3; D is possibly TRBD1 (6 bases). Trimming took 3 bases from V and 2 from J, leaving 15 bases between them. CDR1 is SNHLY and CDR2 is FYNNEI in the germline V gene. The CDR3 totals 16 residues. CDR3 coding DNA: TGTGCCAGCAGTGAGGGGGCTAGCAGGGCCACAGATACGCAGTATTTT. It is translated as CASSEGASRATDTQYF.

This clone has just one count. The CDR3 DNA reads TGTGCCAGCAGTCCCTATCATCAGCCCCAGCATTTT. Protein sequence: CASSPYHQPQHF. J is TRBJ1-5 and V is TRBV6-2 or TRBV6-3; D is unresolved. There are 12 residues in the CDR3. Trimming cost V 5 bases and J 5 bases, with 7 bases left between them. Per germline, CDR1 MNHEY and CDR2 SVGEGT.

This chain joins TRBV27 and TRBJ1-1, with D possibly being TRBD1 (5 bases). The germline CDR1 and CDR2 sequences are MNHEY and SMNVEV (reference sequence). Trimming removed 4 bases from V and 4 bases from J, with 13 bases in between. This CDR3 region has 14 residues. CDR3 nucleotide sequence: TGTGCCAGCAGTTACAAGGGGCAGGGCACTGAAGCTTTCTTT. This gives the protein CASSYKGQGTEAFF.

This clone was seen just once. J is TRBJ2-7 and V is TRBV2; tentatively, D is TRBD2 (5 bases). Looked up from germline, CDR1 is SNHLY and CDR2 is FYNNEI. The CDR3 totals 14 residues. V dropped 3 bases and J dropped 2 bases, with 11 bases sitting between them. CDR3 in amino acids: CASSERANPYEQYF. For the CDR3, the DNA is TGTGCCAGCAGTGAGAGGGCCAACCCCTACGAGCAGTACTTC.

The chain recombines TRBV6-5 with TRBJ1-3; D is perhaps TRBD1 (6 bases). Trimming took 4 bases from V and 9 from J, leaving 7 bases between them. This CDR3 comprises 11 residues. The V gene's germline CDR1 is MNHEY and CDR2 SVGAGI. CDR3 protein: CASSLGGTIYF. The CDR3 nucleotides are TGTGCCAGCAGTTTAGGGGGCACCATATATTTT.

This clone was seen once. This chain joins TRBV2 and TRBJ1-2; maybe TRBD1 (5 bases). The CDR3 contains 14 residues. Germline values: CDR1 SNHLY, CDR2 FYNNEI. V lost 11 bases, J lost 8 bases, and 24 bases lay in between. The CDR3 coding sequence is TGTGCCGCGGGGGGGAGGTATTCTCCCCGGGGCTACACCTTC. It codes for CAAGGRYSPRGYTF.

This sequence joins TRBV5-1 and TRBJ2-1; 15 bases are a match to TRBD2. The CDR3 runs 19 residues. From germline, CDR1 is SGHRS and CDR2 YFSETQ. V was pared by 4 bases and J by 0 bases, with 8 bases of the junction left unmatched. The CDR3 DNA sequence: TGCGCCAGCAGCCCGGGACTAGCGGGAGGTCGGAGCTCCTACAATGAGCAGTTCTTC. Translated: CASSPGLAGGRSSYNEQFF. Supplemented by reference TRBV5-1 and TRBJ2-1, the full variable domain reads KAGVTQTPRYLIKTRGQQVTLSCSPISGHRSVSWYQQTPGQGLQFLFEYFSETQRNKGNFPGRFSGRQFSNSRSEMNVSTLELGDSALYLCASSPGLAGGRSSYNEQFFGPGTRLTVL.

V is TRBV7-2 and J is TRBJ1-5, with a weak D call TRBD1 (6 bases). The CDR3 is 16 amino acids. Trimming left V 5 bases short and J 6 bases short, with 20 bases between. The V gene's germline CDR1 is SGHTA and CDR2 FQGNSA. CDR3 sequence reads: CASSRGAGGIGQPQHF. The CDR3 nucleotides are TGTGCCAGCAGCCGGGGGGCTGGGGGGATAGGTCAGCCCCAGCATTTT.

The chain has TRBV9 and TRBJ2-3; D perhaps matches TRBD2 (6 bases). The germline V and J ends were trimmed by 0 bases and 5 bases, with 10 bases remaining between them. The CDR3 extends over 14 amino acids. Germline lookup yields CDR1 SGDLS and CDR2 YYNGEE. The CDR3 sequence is CASSVELAGDTQYF. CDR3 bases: TGTGCCAGCAGCGTAGAACTAGCAGGAGATACGCAGTATTTT.

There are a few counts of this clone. CDR3 protein: CASTSAGTGELFF. In DNA, the CDR3 is TGCGCCAGCACCTCTGCGGGGACCGGGGAGCTGTTTTTT. The gene calls are TRBV5-1 and TRBJ2-2, with D possibly being TRBD2 (6 bases). Germline CDR1 and CDR2: SGHRS and YFSETQ. V lost 6 bases and J 5 bases, leaving 11 bases between the germline ends. This CDR3 has 13 amino acids.

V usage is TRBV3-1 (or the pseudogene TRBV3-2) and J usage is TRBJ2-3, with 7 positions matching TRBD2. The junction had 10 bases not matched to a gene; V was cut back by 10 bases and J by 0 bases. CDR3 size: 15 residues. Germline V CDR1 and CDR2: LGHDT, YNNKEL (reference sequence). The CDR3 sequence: CATRDTSASTDTQYF. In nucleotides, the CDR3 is TGTGCCACCCGGGATACTAGCGCCAGCACAGATACGCAGTATTTT.

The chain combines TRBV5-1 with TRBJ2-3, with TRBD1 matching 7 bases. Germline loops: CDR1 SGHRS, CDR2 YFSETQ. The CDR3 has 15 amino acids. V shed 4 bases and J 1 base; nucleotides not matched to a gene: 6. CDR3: CASSARDSRTDTQYF. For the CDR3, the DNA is TGCGCCAGCAGCGCCCGGGACAGCCGCACAGATACGCAGTATTTT.

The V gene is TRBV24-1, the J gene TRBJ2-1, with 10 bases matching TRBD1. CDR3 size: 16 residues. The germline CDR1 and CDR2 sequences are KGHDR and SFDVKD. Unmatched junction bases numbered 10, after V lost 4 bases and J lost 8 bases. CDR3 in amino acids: CATSDRRDRGRDEQFF. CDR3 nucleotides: TGTGCCACCAGTGACCGCCGGGACAGGGGACGGGATGAGCAGTTCTTC.

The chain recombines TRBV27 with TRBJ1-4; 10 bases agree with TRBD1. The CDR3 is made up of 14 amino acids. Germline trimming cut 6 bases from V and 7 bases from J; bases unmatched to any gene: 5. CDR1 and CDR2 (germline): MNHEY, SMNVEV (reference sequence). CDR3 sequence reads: CASRRQGAGEKLFF. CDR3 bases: TGTGCCAGCAGAAGACAGGGGGCTGGTGAAAAACTGTTTTTT.

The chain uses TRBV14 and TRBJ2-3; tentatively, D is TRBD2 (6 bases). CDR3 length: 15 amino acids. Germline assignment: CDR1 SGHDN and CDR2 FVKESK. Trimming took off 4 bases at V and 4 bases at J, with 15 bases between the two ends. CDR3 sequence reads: CASSPGWTTSDTQYF. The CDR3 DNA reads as TGTGCCAGCAGCCCTGGTTGGACTACATCAGATACGCAGTATTTT.

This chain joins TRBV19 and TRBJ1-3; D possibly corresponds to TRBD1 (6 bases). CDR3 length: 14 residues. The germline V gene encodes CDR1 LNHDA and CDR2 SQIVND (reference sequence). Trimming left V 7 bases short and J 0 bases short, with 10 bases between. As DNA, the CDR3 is TGTGCCAGTATCAAACAGGGCTCTGGAAACACCATATATTTT. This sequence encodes CASIKQGSGNTIYF.

The CDR3 DNA sequence: TGCGCCAGCGGGGAGCACATTCAGTACTTC. This codes for CASGEHIQYF. The chain couples TRBV23-1 to TRBJ2-4; a possible D gene is TRBD2 (5 bases). TRBV23-1 is classed as an ORF, of uncertain function. The CDR3 spans 10 residues. Trimming cost V 8 bases and J 8 bases, with 7 bases left between them.

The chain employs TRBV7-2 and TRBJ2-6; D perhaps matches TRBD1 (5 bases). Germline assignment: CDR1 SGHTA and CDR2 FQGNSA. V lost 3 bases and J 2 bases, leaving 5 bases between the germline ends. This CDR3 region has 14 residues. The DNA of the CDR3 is TGTGCCAGCAGCTTGGACACTGGGGCCAACGTCCTGACTTTC. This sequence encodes CASSLDTGANVLTF.

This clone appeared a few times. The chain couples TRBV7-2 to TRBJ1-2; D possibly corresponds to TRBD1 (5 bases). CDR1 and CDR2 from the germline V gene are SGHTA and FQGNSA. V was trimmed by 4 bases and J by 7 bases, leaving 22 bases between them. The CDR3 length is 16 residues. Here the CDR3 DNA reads TGTGCCAGCAGCTCATACCCGTCCAGGGCTTGGGGTGGCTACACCTTC. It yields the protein CASSSYPSRAWGGYTF.

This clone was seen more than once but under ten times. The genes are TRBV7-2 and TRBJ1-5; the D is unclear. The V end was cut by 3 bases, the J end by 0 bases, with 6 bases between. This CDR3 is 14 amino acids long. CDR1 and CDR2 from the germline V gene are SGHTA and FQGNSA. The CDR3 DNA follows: TGTGCCAGCAGCTTTCAACTTAGCAATCAGCCCCAGCATTTT. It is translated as CASSFQLSNQPQHF.